This entry concerns a single T cell receptor (beta chain). What it binds is unknown. The ends lost 5 bases at V and 3 bases at J; junction bases unmatched: 10. Per germline, CDR1 SGHTA and CDR2 FQGNSA. CDR3 length equals 15 residues. Method: immunoSEQ multiplex PCR; TCRdb's copy keeps in-frame clones and lacks some. The table lists about 150,000 clones, roughly nine tenths of them singletons. The data were taken from a study of T cell responses to AZD1222 COVID-19 vaccine. Regarding the study as a whole: The sample set comprised mostly white British donors with more females, and clonal diversity was possibly underestimated.

The receptor's source is an adult who received the AZD1222 COVID-19 vaccine. This sequence joins TRBV7-2 and TRBJ2-7; 7 bases line up with TRBD2. Sequencing was performed on peripheral blood, taken 28 days after the second AZD1222 dose. The CDR3 is CASSVSEGGLYEQYF. The CDR3 nucleotides are TGTGCCAGCAGCGTTAGCGAGGGAGGGCTCTACGAGCAGTACTTC.